This TCR beta chain was observed in a study of blood T cells in healthy people across ages. Broader study findings: Conclusively comparing naive with antigen-experienced cells was impossible with unsorted PBMCs. Those diversity estimates obtained from one million T cells were thought to be underestimates.

Combining a sample-barcoded 5' primer with a J-beta primer mix, a second PCR ran for about 7 to 11 cycles. TCRdb reanalysed the 5' RACE reads using MiXCR and keeps one entry per CDR3 protein. The profile shows some 880,000 distinct CDR3 sequences, 30% to 45% of them singletons. This clonotype was detected only a few times. Its cognate antigen is unknown. It was 9.5 to 10 milliliters of peripheral blood that were drawn from each donor. The CDR3 is 15 amino acids. Germline V gene data show CDR1 as SGHTA and CDR2 as FQGNSA. The V and J ends lost 5 bases and 10 bases, in that order; junction bases with no gene match: 11.

This sequence originates from a man younger than 35 in good health. The sequencing sample was made of blood. This rearrangement joins TRBV7-2 to TRBJ2-5, with 12 bases fitting TRBD1. The DNA for the CDR3 is TGTGCCAGCAGCCCCACCGGGACAGGGGGCTTCGTCCAGTACTTC. Its translation is CASSPTGTGGFVQYF.